This TCR beta chain emerged from a study of regulatory T cells in long-lasting Graves disease. Combining iRepertoire HTBI primers with Arm-PCR of CDR3 regions, the authors built TCR beta libraries. TCRdb reprocessed the multiplex PCR reads via MiXCR and lists one record per CDR3 protein. The table lists hundreds of thousands of distinct CDR3 sequences, less than 20% of them singletons. The germline V gene encodes CDR1 LGHDT and CDR2 YNNKEL (reference sequence). Trimming removed 5 bases from V and 4 bases from J, with 11 bases in between. This CDR3 is 13 amino acids long. As for time point: newly diagnosed GD, antithyroid drugs for less than 3 months. From PBMCs, RNA was extracted and then used to make the TCR library. These records were also assigned to another study, of T cells in Graves' hyperthyroidism and ophthalmopathy.

The sequences come from peripheral blood mononuclear cells (PBMCs), collected at new diagnosis, from a patient treated with antithyroid drugs. This TCR derives from a woman aged 25 to 39 with Graves disease. This sequence joins TRBV3-1 and TRBJ1-2; possible D gene TRBD1, 5 bases. In DNA form, the CDR3 reads TGTGCCAGCAGCTGGGACGGGGCCTATGGCTACACCTTC. Translating it yields CASSWDGAYGYTF.